This is a list of T cell receptor beta chains from one sample in a study of T cell changes during pregnancy in multiple sclerosis. Profiled with immunoSEQ multiplex PCR; TCRdb holds only in-frame clones, not every one. The profile covers tens of thousands of clones, with 92% appearing a single time and approximately 0.6% taken by the ten largest. The material sequenced was CD4+ T cells from peripheral blood mononuclear cells, taken after pregnancy. These receptors originate from a female donor with multiple sclerosis, enrolled in a pregnancy study. Each CDR3 is given with its conserved first and last residue.

v_call	j_call	cdr3_aa
TRBV5-1	TRBJ1-6	CASRWADTYNSPLHF
TRBV7-2	TRBJ1-1	CASSLSDLNTEAFF
TRBV5-4	TRBJ1-3	CASSPQTGKGNTIYF
TRBV5-4	TRBJ1-2	CASSSGQKLYGYTF
TRBV6-1	TRBJ1-6	CASSVAEPNSPLHF
TRBV13	TRBJ2-1	CASSSPRRGGANEQFF
TRBV7-2	TRBJ2-7	CASSVDSYEQYF
TRBV19	TRBJ2-5	CASSQVRGLFQETQYF
TRBV7-2	TRBJ1-6	CASSLVPGARSPLHF
TRBV15	TRBJ2-3	CATSRDGRGDTQYF
TRBV7-2	TRBJ2-3	CASSPQAGYRDTQYF
TRBV6-5	TRBJ2-3	CASGPGGRRTQYF
TRBV2	TRBJ2-1	CASSISGGAYNEQFF
TRBV7-9	TRBJ1-4	CASSLGGGISEKLFF
TRBV7-9	TRBJ1-2	CASSLRGLDVPYGYTF
TRBV30	TRBJ2-7	CAWSVLAVDYEQYF
TRBV4-2	TRBJ2-3	CASSQGQGGSTDTQYF